One and the same sample provided the 28 T cell receptor beta chains below, sequenced in a study of breast tumors, draining lymph nodes, adjacent tissues. One entry per CDR3 protein results from TCRdb running MiXCR on the multiplex PCR reads. The sample lists around 19,000 distinct CDR3 sequences, about a third occurring once. The sequencing sample was made of breast tumor tissue. Source of these receptors: a female donor with breast cancer. Some clones in this sample may be carry-over from other donors' samples.

Points on this clonotype: Mismatch with germline at one junction end may stem from a read error. The chain combines TRBV14 with TRBJ2-5; D is perhaps TRBD2 (5 bases). The CDR3 consists of 15 residues. Per germline, CDR1 SGHDN and CDR2 FVKESK. The CDR3 DNA sequence: TGTGCTAGCAGCCAAGTTTTAGAGGGCCAAGAGACCCAGTACTTC. It specifies CASSQVLEGQETQYF.

This sequence joins TRBV7-3 and TRBJ2-2, with D tentatively TRBD2 (5 bases). Trimming cost V 3 bases and J 7 bases, with 9 bases left between them. This CDR3 is built from 13 residues. Germline V gene lookup returns CDR1 SGHTA and CDR2 FQGTGA. The CDR3 sequence: CASSFLRDGELFF. CDR3 DNA: TGTGCCAGCAGCTTCCTCCGGGACGGGGAGCTGTTTTTT.

With regard to this clonotype: This may be a read error: a much more frequent sequence differs by one nucleotide. This sequence joins TRBV25-1 and TRBJ2-5; TRBD2 agrees at 8 bases. CDR1 and CDR2 (germline): MGHDK, SYGVNS. The CDR3 length is 16 residues. This CDR3 is CASSHRMLAGKETLYF. The DNA for the CDR3 is TGTGCCAGCAGTCATCGGATGCTAGCGGGCAAAGAGACCCTGTACTTC.

At least ten counts were recorded for this clonotype. This chain uses TRBV2 with TRBJ2-1; 10 bases map to TRBD2. The germline gives CDR1 SNHLY, CDR2 FYNNEI. This CDR3 has 16 amino acids. Trimming cost V 2 bases and J 9 bases; bases outside gene matches: 10. This CDR3 reads CASSEWIAGGKGEQFF. In DNA, the CDR3 is TGTGCCAGCAGTGAATGGATAGCGGGAGGAAAAGGTGAGCAGTTCTTC.

Many counts were recorded for this clonotype. V and J are TRBV7-9 and TRBJ1-2; 10 bases map to TRBD1. The CDR3 has 15 amino acids. V lost 4 bases to trimming and J lost 4 bases; unmatched junction nucleotides: 6. Germline V gene lookup returns CDR1 SEHNR and CDR2 FQNEAQ (reference sequence). CDR3 DNA sequence: TGTGCCAGCAGCTCAAGGACAGGGGGGAGCTATGGCTACACCTTC. Translation gives CASSSRTGGSYGYTF.

This clonotype was observed many times. The V call is TRBV7-6, the J call TRBJ2-1, with 11 bases aligning to TRBD2. This CDR3 is 17 amino acids long. From germline, CDR1 is SGHVS and CDR2 FNYEAQ. With 5 bases clipped from V and 8 bases from J, the junction kept 14 bases outside the gene matches. CDR3 protein: CASSNTLAGGAGDEQFF. The CDR3 DNA reads as TGTGCCAGCAGCAACACCCTAGCGGGAGGAGCCGGCGATGAGCAGTTCTTC. The variable domain in full, with the rest retrieved from reference TRBV7-6 and TRBJ2-1, is GAGVSQSPRYKVTKRGQDVALRCDPISGHVSLYWYRQALGQGPEFLTYFNYEAQQDKSGLPNDRFSAERPEGSISTLTIQRTEQRDSAMYRCASSNTLAGGAGDEQFFGPGTRLTVL.

This clonotype was seen many times. The chain recombines TRBV12-3 or TRBV12-4 with TRBJ2-5; the D is unclear. The V and J ends lost 5 bases and 4 bases respectively, with 11 bases between them. This CDR3 has 13 amino acids. The CDR3 loop reads CASSKHSGETQYF. The CDR3 DNA follows: TGTGCCAGCAGTAAACATTCAGGAGAGACCCAGTACTTC.

At least ten counts were recorded for this clonotype. The chain carries TRBV4-3 and TRBJ1-3; a weak D match, TRBD1 (5 bases). Trimming took off 0 bases at V and 1 base at J, with 10 bases between the two ends. The CDR3 consists of 16 residues. The germline V gene has CDR1 LGHNA and CDR2 YSLEER. As DNA, the CDR3 is TGCGCCAGCAGCCAAGATAGGAGGGGATCTGGAAACACCATATATTTT. Its protein is CASSQDRRGSGNTIYF.

In its sample, this clonotype was seen many times. The V gene is TRBV7-3, the J gene TRBJ2-1, with TRBD2 identical over 8 bases. V was clipped by 5 bases and J by 2 bases; unmatched bases: 5. CDR1 SGHTA and CDR2 FQGTGA come from the germline V gene. This CDR3 has 15 amino acids. The chain's CDR3 is CASSASGGPYNEQFF. Written as DNA, the CDR3 is TGTGCCAGCAGCGCAAGCGGGGGCCCCTACAATGAGCAGTTCTTC. Combining the CDR3 with reference TRBV7-3 and TRBJ2-1 gives the whole variable domain GAGVSQTPSNKVTEKGKYVELRCDPISGHTALYWYRQSLGQGPEFLIYFQGTGAADDSGLPNDRFFAVRPEGSVSTLKIQRTERGDSAVYLCASSASGGPYNEQFFGPGTRLTVL.

A remark on this clonotype: A much larger clone is a single base away; this may be a read error. The V and J genes are TRBV9 and TRBJ2-1; 7 nucleotides match TRBD2. V was pared by 0 bases and J by 6 bases, with 6 bases of the junction left unmatched. CDR1 is SGDLS, CDR2 YYNGEE, per germline. The CDR3 is made up of 15 amino acids. DNA of the CDR3: TGTGCCAGCAGCGTAGTTTCAGCGGGGTCCAATGAGCAGTTCTTC. This codes for CASSVVSAGSNEQFF.

V and J are TRBV20-1 and TRBJ2-5; TRBD2 is a possible D gene (6 bases). The V end lost 4 bases, the J end lost 4 bases, and 10 bases lay between the germline ends. The CDR3 spans 12 residues. The germline gives CDR1 DFQATT, CDR2 SNEGSKA (reference sequence). The CDR3 sequence is CSATAGLETQYF. In nucleotides, the CDR3 is TGCAGTGCTACTGCGGGACTAGAGACCCAGTACTTC.

This clonotype was seen many times. The chain recombines TRBV6-6 with TRBJ1-3, with D maybe TRBD1 (5 bases). The CDR3 spans 16 residues. V lost 0 bases to trimming and J lost 4 bases, with 13 bases between them. Germline V gives CDR1 MNHNY, CDR2 SVGAGI (reference sequence). CDR3 residues: CASSYSGGARGNTIYF. In nucleotides, the CDR3 is TGTGCCAGCAGTTACTCGGGAGGGGCGCGAGGAAACACCATATATTTT.

There are many counts of this clonotype. The V call is TRBV6-5, the J call TRBJ2-3; no firm D call. This CDR3 region has 13 residues. Trimming shortened V by 3 bases and J by 4 bases, and 8 bases separated the two germline ends. CDR1 MNHEY and CDR2 SVGAGI come from the germline V gene. The CDR3 protein is CASSYDGSDTQYF. The DNA for the CDR3 is TGTGCCAGCAGTTATGATGGTTCAGATACGCAGTATTTT.

This clonotype occurred many times. This chain uses TRBV2 with TRBJ1-6, with D tentatively TRBD1 (5 bases). V lost 6 bases and J lost 4, with 7 bases in between. This CDR3 has 13 amino acids. Germline CDR1 reads SNHLY; CDR2 reads FYNNEI. This CDR3 reads CASRRQYNSPLHF. CDR3 coding DNA: TGTGCCAGCAGAAGACAGTATAATTCACCCCTCCACTTT.

With regard to this clonotype: A much larger clone differs from this one at a single base, so this may be a read error. V gene TRBV5-4 combines with J gene TRBJ2-5; no clear D gene. The length of the CDR3 is 10 residues. V dropped 7 bases and J dropped 4 bases, with 5 bases sitting between them. Per germline, CDR1 SGHNT and CDR2 YYREEE (reference sequence). CDR3 nucleotide sequence: TGTGCCAGCGAGTCAGAGACCCAGTACTTC. This encodes CASESETQYF.

In its sample, this clonotype was seen many times. The chain joins TRBV27 to TRBJ2-1, with 8 bases aligning to TRBD2. CDR1 is MNHEY and CDR2 is SMNVEV in the germline V gene (reference sequence). V was pared by 2 bases and J by 2 bases, with 11 bases of the junction left unmatched. CDR3 length: 18 residues. The CDR3 reads CASSLTSGSLFTYNEQFF. The CDR3 DNA sequence: TGTGCCAGCAGTTTAACCAGCGGGAGCCTCTTTACCTACAATGAGCAGTTCTTC.

This clonotype was counted at least ten times. CDR3 region: CASSGSQETQYF. In DNA, the CDR3 is TGTGCCAGCAGCGGATCCCAAGAGACCCAGTACTTC. The chain uses TRBV11-3 and TRBJ2-5; D gene ambiguous. Germline lookup yields CDR1 SGHNT and CDR2 YENEEA. V was trimmed by 5 bases and J by 1 base, leaving 5 bases between them. This CDR3 has 12 amino acids. The full variable domain, completed using reference TRBV11-3 and TRBJ2-5, is EAGVVQSPRYKIIEKKQPVAFWCNPISGHNTLYWYLQNLGQGPELLIRYENEEAVDDSQLPKDRFSAERLKGVDSTLKIQPAELGDSAVYLCASSGSQETQYFGPGTRLLVL.

The J gene is TRBJ1-2, the V gene TRBV7-9; TRBD1 might be the D (5 bases). Germline values: CDR1 SEHNR, CDR2 FQNEAQ (reference sequence). V dropped 3 bases and J dropped 7 bases, with 24 bases sitting between them. The CDR3 is 17 residues long. CDR3 sequence (DNA): TGTGCCAGCAGCTTTGGTAGACCCGGGACGGACTGGGGTGGCTACACCTTC. It yields the protein CASSFGRPGTDWGGYTF.

This clonotype was found a few times. With a much larger clone just one base away, this may be a read error. The chain uses TRBV11-3 and TRBJ2-3, with 13 bases identical to TRBD2. CDR1 is SGHNT and CDR2 is YENEEA in the germline V gene. J lost 2 bases, V lost 4 bases, and 3 bases had no gene match. The CDR3 length is 16 residues. CDR3 sequence: CASSWTSGSITDTQYF. DNA of the CDR3: TGTGCCAGCAGCTGGACTAGCGGGAGCATCACAGATACGCAGTATTTT. Variable domain in full (rest from reference TRBV11-3 and TRBJ2-3): EAGVVQSPRYKIIEKKQPVAFWCNPISGHNTLYWYLQNLGQGPELLIRYENEEAVDDSQLPKDRFSAERLKGVDSTLKIQPAELGDSAVYLCASSWTSGSITDTQYFGPGTRLTVL.

This clonotype was detected ten times or more. The chain employs TRBV25-1 and TRBJ1-4; no definite D call. Deletions cut 3 bases from V and 7 bases from J, with 9 bases between. There are 13 residues in the CDR3. Germline V CDR1 and CDR2: MGHDK, SYGVNS. The CDR3, as DNA: TGTGCCAGCAGTGAGGGTCCAGGTGAAAAACTGTTTTTT. It yields the protein CASSEGPGEKLFF.

This clonotype was detected ten times or more. The chain recombines TRBV12-3 or TRBV12-4 with TRBJ2-1; the match to TRBD2 covers 13 bases. The V gene end was trimmed by 3 bases and the J gene end by 12 bases; junction bases not matched to a gene: 2. The CDR3 sequence is 13 residues long. The CDR3 reads CASSFRLAGGQFF. In DNA, the CDR3 is TGTGCCAGCAGTTTCCGACTAGCGGGAGGGCAGTTCTTC.

This clonotype occurred many times. The rearrangement joins TRBV6-5 to TRBJ1-3; D is uncertain. V lost 6 bases and J 0 bases, leaving 12 bases between the germline ends. The length of the CDR3 is 15 residues. Germline CDR1 reads MNHEY; CDR2 reads SVGAGI. The CDR3 spells CASRSRGSSGNTIYF. The CDR3 DNA follows: TGTGCCAGCAGATCACGAGGGTCCTCTGGAAACACCATATATTTT.

The sample holds many counts of this clonotype. This chain uses TRBV25-1 with TRBJ2-1; TRBD2 matches 13 bases. This CDR3 is built from 14 residues. In germline, CDR1 is MGHDK, CDR2 SYGVNS. J was trimmed by 9 bases and V by 8 bases; bases with no gene match: 7. The DNA for the CDR3 is TGTGCCAGCCTCGGGACTAGCGGGATCGTTGAGCAGTTCTTC. It codes for CASLGTSGIVEQFF.

This clonotype occurred a few times. This rearrangement joins TRBV12-3 or TRBV12-4 to TRBJ2-3; 13 bases fit TRBD2. Trimming cost V 1 base and J 2 bases; bases outside gene matches: 3. This CDR3 is built from 17 residues. This CDR3 is CASSLGTSGGYTDTQYF. CDR3 bases: TGTGCCAGCAGTTTAGGGACTAGCGGGGGATACACAGATACGCAGTATTTT.

This clonotype came up many times. V usage is TRBV5-8 and J usage is TRBJ1-5, with D possibly TRBD1 on 6 matching bases. This CDR3 is built from 15 residues. In germline, CDR1 is SGHTS, CDR2 YDEGEE. V was pared by 7 bases and J by 7 bases, with 21 bases between. For the CDR3, the DNA is TGTGCCAGCCTCCCCGCGGGGGGCGCGGGACAGCCCCAGCATTTT. It translates to CASLPAGGAGQPQHF.

This clonotype has only a few counts. Possible read error: a much larger clone is one base away. The chain couples TRBV7-8 to TRBJ2-1; TRBD2 matches 8 bases. Germline trimming cut 5 bases from V and 8 bases from J; bases unmatched to any gene: 11. Germline CDR1 is SGHVS and CDR2 is FQNEAQ. There are 15 residues in the CDR3. This chain's CDR3 is CASSLTSGRKHEQFF. CDR3 sequence (DNA): TGTGCCAGCAGCCTCACAAGCGGGAGAAAACATGAGCAGTTCTTC.

This clonotype has ten or more counts. The J gene is TRBJ2-1, the V gene TRBV19, with 8 bases that match TRBD1. Germline V gene sequence: CDR1 LNHDA, CDR2 SQIVND (reference sequence). Trimming removed 5 bases from V and 1 base from J; junction bases left unmatched: 7. The CDR3 length is 16 residues. Here the CDR3 DNA reads TGTGCCAGTAGTTCGCGGGACAGGTCGTCCTACAATGAGCAGTTCTTC. This encodes CASSSRDRSSYNEQFF.

This chain links TRBV29-1 with TRBJ1-2; 9 bases are shared with TRBD1. The germline V gene encodes CDR1 SQVTM and CDR2 ANQGSEA. There are 13 residues in the CDR3. V lost 5 bases, J lost 2 bases, and 3 bases stayed unmatched. The CDR3 spells CSVSTGGNYGYTF. CDR3 DNA: TGCAGCGTTTCGACAGGGGGGAACTATGGCTACACCTTC. Combining the CDR3 with reference TRBV29-1 and TRBJ1-2 gives the whole variable domain SAVISQKPSRDICQRGTSLTIQCQVDSQVTMMFWYRQQPGQSLTLIATANQGSEATYESGFVIDKFPISRPNLTFSTLTVSNMSPEDSSIYLCSVSTGGNYGYTFGSGTRLTVV.